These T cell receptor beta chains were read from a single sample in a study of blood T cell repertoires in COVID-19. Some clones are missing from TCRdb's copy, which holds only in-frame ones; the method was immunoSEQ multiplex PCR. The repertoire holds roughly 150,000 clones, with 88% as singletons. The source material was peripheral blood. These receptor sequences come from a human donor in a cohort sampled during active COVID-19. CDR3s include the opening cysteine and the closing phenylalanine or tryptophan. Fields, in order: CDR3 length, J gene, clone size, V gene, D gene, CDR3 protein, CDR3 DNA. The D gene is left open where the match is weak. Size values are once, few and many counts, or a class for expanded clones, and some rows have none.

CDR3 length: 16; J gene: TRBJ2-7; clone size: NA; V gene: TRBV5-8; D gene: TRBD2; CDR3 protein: CASSLAAGGRTYEQYF; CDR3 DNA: TGTGCCAGCAGCTTGGCGGCGGGGGGCAGAACCTACGAGCAGTACTTC
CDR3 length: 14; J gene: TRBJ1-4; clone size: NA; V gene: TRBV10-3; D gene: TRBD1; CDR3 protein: CAISPTQGDEKLFF; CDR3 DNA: TGTGCCATCAGTCCCACCCAGGGGGATGAAAAACTGTTTTTT
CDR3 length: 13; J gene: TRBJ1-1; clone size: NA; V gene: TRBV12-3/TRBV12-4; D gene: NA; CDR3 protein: CASSLTVNTEAFF; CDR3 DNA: TGTGCCAGCAGTTTAACGGTGAACACTGAAGCTTTCTTT
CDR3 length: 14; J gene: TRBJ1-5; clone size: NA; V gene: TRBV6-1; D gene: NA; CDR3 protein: CASSEIGGPQPQHF; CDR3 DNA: TGTGCCAGCAGTGAAATCGGGGGGCCTCAGCCCCAGCATTTT
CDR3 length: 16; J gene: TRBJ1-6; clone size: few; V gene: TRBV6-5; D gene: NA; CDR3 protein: CASSYSTVGYNSPLHF; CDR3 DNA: TGTGCCAGCAGTTACAGCACAGTCGGCTATAATTCACCCCTCCACTTT
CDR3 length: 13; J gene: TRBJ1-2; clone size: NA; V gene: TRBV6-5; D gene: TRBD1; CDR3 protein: CASSRGRNYGYTF; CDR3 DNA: TGTGCCAGCAGCAGGGGGAGGAACTATGGCTACACCTTC
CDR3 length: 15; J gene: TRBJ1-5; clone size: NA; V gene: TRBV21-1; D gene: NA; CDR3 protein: CASSKAQGERQPQHF; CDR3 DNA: TGTGCCAGCAGCAAAGCTCAGGGGGAACGTCAGCCCCAGCATTTT
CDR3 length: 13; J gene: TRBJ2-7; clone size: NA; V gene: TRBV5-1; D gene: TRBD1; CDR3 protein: CASELGQGNEQYF; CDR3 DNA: TGCGCCAGCGAGCTAGGACAGGGCAACGAGCAGTACTTC
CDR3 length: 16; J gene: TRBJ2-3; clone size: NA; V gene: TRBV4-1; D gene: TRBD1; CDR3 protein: CASSQDSEQGTDTQYF; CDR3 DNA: TGCGCCAGCAGCCAAGATTCTGAACAGGGGACAGATACGCAGTATTTT
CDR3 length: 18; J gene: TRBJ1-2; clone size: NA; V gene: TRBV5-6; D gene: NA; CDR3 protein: CASSPHPGTSEGSYGYTF; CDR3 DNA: TGTGCCAGCAGCCCACACCCTGGGACATCCGAGGGAAGCTATGGCTACACCTTC
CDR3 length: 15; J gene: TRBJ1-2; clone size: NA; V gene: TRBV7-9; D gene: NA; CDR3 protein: CASSHSGDGGHGYTF; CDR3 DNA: TGTGCCAGCAGCCACTCAGGGGACGGAGGTCATGGCTACACCTTC
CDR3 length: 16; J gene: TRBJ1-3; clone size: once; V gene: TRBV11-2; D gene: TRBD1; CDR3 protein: CASSHGQGVSGNTIYF; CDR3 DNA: TGTGCCAGCAGCCATGGACAGGGAGTTTCTGGAAACACCATATATTTT
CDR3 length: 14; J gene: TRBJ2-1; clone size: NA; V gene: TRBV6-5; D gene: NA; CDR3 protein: CASSYGGMGNEQFF; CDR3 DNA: TGTGCCAGCAGTTACGGGGGCATGGGCAATGAGCAGTTCTTC
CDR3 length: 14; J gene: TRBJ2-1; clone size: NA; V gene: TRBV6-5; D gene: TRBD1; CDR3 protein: CASSLDRGYNEQFF; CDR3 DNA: TGTGCCAGCAGCCTGGACAGGGGCTACAATGAGCAGTTCTTC
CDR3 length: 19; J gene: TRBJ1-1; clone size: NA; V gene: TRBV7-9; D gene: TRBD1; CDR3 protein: CASSFHQGTGQGPNTEAFF; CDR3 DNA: TGTGCCAGCAGCTTTCATCAAGGGACCGGACAGGGGCCTAACACTGAAGCTTTCTTT
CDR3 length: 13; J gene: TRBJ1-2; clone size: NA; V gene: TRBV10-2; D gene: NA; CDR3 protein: CASSETANYGYTF; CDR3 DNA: TGCGCCAGCAGTGAGACAGCTAACTATGGCTACACCTTC
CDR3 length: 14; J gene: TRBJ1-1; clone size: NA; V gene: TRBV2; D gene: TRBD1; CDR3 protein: CASQGALINTEAFF; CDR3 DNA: TGTGCCAGCCAGGGGGCTCTAATAAACACTGAAGCTTTCTTT
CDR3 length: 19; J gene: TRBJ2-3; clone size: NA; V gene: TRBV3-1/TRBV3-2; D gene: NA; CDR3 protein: CASSPKWHSRGARTDTQYF; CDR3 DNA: TGTGCCAGCAGCCCAAAGTGGCATTCTCGCGGGGCCCGCACAGATACGCAGTATTTT
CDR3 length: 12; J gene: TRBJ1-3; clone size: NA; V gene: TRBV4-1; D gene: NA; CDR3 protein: CASSQGGGTIYF; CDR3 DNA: TGCGCCAGCAGCCAAGGCGGAGGCACCATATATTTT
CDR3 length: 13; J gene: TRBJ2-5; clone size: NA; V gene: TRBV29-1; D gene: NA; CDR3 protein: CSVDLAGEETQYF; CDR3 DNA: TGCAGCGTTGATCTAGCAGGGGAGGAGACCCAGTACTTC
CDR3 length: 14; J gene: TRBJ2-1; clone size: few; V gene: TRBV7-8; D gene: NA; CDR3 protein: CASSLAGGIGEQFF; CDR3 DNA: TGTGCCAGCAGCTTAGCGGGGGGAATCGGCGAGCAGTTCTTC
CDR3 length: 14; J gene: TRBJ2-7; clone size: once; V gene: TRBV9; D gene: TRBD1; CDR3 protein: CASSVSGQNYEQYF; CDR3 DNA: TGTGCCAGCAGCGTCTCGGGACAGAACTACGAGCAGTACTTC
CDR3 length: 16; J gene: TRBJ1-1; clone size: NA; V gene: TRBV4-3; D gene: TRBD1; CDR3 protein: CASSLQTGISNTEAFF; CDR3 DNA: TGCGCCAGCAGCCTCCAGACAGGGATCAGCAACACTGAAGCTTTCTTT
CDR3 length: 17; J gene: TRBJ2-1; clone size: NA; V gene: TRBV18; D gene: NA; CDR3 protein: CASSPPNQRRSYNEQFF; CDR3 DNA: TGTGCCAGCTCACCACCAAATCAGCGCCGCTCCTACAATGAGCAGTTCTTC
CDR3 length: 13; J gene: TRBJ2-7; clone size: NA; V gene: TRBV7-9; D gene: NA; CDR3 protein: CASSRDWRDEQYF; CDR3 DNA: TGTGCCAGCAGCCGGGATTGGAGAGACGAGCAGTACTTC
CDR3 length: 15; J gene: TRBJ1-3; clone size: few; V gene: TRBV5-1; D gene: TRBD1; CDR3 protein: CASSRGQPAGNTIYF; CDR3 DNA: TGCGCCAGCAGCCGGGGACAGCCAGCTGGAAACACCATATATTTT
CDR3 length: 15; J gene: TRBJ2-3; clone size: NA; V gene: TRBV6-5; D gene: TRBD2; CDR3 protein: CASSRLAGVTDTQYF; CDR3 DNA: TGTGCCAGCAGCAGACTAGCGGGGGTTACAGATACGCAGTATTTT
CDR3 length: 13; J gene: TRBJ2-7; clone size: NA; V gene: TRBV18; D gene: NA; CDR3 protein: CASSRSRVDEQYF; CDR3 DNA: TGTGCCAGCTCACGATCGAGGGTCGACGAGCAGTACTTC
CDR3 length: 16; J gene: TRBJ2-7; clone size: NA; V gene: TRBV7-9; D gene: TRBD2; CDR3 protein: CASSSPASGTTYEQYF; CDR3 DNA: TGTGCCAGCAGCTCACCTGCCAGCGGGACTACCTACGAGCAGTACTTC
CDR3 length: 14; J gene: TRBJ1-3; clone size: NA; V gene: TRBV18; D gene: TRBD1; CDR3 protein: CASSGQGQGNTIYF; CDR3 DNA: TGTGCCAGCTCCGGACAGGGTCAAGGAAACACCATATATTTT
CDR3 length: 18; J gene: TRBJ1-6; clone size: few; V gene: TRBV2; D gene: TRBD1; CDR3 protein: CASRGDRQGASYNSPLHF; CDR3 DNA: TGTGCCAGCAGAGGAGACCGACAGGGGGCATCCTATAATTCACCCCTCCACTTT
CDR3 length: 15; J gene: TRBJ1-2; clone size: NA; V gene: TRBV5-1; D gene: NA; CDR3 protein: CASSLAPRAHGGYTF; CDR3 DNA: TGCGCCAGCAGCTTGGCCCCCAGGGCTCACGGTGGCTACACCTTC
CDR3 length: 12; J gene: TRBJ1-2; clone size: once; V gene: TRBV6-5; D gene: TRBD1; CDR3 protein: CATRTGDYGYTF; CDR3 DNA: TGTGCCACCCGGACAGGGGACTATGGCTACACCTTC
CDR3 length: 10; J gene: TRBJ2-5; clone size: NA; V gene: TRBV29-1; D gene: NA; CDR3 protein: CSVREETQYF; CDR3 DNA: TGCAGCGTTAGAGAAGAGACCCAGTACTTC
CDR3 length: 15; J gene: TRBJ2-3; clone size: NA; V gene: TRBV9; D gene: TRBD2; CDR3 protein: CASSARTSSTDTQYF; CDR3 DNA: TGTGCCAGCAGCGCCCGGACTAGTAGCACAGATACGCAGTATTTT
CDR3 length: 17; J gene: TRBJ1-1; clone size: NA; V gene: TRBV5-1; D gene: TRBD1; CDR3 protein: CASSRNPGQGAITEAFF; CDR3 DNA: TGCGCCAGCAGCAGAAATCCGGGACAGGGGGCGATCACTGAAGCTTTCTTT
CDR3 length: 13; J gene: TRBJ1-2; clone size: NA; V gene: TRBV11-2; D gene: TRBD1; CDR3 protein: CASSLGTGLRYTF; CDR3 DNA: TGTGCCAGCAGCTTGGGGACAGGGCTGCGCTACACCTTC
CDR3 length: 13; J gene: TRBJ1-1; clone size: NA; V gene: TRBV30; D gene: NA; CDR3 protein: CAWGTGVNTEAFF; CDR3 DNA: TGTGCCTGGGGTACGGGGGTGAACACTGAAGCTTTCTTT
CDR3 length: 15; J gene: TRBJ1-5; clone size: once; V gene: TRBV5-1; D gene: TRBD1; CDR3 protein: CASKPGGNTEQPQHF; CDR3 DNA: TGCGCCAGTAAACCAGGGGGTAATACCGAACAGCCCCAGCATTTT
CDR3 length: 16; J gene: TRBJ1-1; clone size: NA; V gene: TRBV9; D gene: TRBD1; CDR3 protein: CASSPRQGWGNTEAFF; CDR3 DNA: TGTGCCAGCAGCCCTCGACAGGGGTGGGGGAACACTGAAGCTTTCTTT
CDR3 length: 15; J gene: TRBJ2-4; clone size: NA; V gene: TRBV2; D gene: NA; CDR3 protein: CASIASLRAKNIQYF; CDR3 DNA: TGTGCCAGCATTGCGTCCCTGCGAGCCAAAAACATTCAGTACTTC
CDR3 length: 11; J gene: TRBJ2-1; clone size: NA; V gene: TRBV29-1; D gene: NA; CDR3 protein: CSVEQNNEQFF; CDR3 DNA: TGCAGCGTTGAGCAGAACAATGAGCAGTTCTTC
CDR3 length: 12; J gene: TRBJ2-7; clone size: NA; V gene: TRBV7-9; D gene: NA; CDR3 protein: CASSSGVHEQYF; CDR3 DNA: TGTGCCAGCAGCTCAGGGGTCCACGAGCAGTACTTC
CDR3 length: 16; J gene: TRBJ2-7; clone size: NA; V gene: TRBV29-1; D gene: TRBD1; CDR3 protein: CSVELSDRGTHYEQYF; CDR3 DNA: TGCAGCGTTGAATTATCGGACAGGGGGACCCATTACGAGCAGTACTTC
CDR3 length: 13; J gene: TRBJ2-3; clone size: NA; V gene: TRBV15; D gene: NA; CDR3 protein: CATRYQELDTQYF; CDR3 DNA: TGTGCCACCAGGTACCAAGAACTAGATACGCAGTATTTT
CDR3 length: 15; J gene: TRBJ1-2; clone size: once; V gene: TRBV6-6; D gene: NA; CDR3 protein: CASSKDSLSNYGYTF; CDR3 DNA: TGTGCCAGCAGTAAGGACAGCCTCTCGAACTATGGCTACACCTTC
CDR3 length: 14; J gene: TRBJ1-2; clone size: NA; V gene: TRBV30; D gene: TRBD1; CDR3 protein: CAWSETGGGYGYTF; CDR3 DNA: TGTGCCTGGAGTGAAACAGGGGGCGGGTATGGCTACACCTTC
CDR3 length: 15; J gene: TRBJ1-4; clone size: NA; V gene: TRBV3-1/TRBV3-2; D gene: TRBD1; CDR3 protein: CASSGPTGRNEKLFF; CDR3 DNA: TGTGCCAGCAGCGGCCCGACAGGGCGTAATGAAAAACTGTTTTTT
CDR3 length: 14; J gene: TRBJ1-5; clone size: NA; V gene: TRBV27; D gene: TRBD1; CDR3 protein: CASSSGTGNQPQHF; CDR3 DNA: TGTGCCAGCAGTTCCGGGACAGGCAATCAGCCCCAGCATTTT
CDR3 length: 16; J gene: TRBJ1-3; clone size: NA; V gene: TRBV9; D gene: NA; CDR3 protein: CASSSTSGTSGNTIYF; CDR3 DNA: TGTGCCAGCAGCTCGACTTCCGGGACAAGCGGAAACACCATATATTTT
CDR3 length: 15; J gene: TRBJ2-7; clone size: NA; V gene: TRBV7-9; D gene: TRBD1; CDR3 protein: CASSLATGATYEQYF; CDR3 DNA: TGTGCCAGCAGCTTAGCGACAGGGGCCACCTACGAGCAGTACTTC
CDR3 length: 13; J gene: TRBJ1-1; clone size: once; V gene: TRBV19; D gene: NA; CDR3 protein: CASRPDRNTEAFF; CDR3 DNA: TGTGCCAGTAGGCCAGACAGGAACACTGAAGCTTTCTTT
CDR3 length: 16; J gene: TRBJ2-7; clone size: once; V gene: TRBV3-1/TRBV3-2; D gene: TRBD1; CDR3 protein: CASSLQQGLGTYEQYF; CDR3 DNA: TGTGCCAGCAGCCTTCAACAGGGGCTAGGGACCTACGAGCAGTACTTC